This TCR beta chain was sequenced in a study of blood T cell repertoires in COVID-19. Study overall: Sources were T cells, B-cell-depleted T cells, or PBMCs; the material itself was cDNA or gDNA.

In the authors' workflow: The authors estimated nucleated cell counts from reference gene primer amplification. Using immunoSEQ multiplex PCR, the repertoire was profiled, and TCRdb retains in-frame clones only, with some absent. The D gene and trimming were derived from the DNA, and the V and J assignments and clone size from that table. The sample carries 150,000 or so clones, around four fifths recorded once. This CDR3 comprises 15 residues. V trimming: 1 base; J trimming: 6 bases; junction bases outside the gene matches: 6. Germline V gene data show CDR1 as LNHDA and CDR2 as SQIVND (reference sequence).

The specimen was PBMCs or T cells enriched from blood (not recorded which). The sequence was obtained from a woman aged 45-60 years in a cohort exposed to, infected with or recovered from COVID-19 (not recorded which). The chain couples TRBV19 to TRBJ2-1; 7 bases fit TRBD2. CDR3 nucleotides: TGTGCCAGTAGTATAGGGAAGACTAGCCCCAATGAGCAGTTCTTC. Its translation: CASSIGKTSPNEQFF. Full variable domain (rest looked up from reference TRBV19 and TRBJ2-1): DGGITQSPKYLFRKEGQNVTLSCEQNLNHDAMYWYRQDPGQGLRLIYYSQIVNDFQKGDIAEGYSVSREKKESFPLTVTSAQKNPTAFYLCASSIGKTSPNEQFFGPGTRLTVL.